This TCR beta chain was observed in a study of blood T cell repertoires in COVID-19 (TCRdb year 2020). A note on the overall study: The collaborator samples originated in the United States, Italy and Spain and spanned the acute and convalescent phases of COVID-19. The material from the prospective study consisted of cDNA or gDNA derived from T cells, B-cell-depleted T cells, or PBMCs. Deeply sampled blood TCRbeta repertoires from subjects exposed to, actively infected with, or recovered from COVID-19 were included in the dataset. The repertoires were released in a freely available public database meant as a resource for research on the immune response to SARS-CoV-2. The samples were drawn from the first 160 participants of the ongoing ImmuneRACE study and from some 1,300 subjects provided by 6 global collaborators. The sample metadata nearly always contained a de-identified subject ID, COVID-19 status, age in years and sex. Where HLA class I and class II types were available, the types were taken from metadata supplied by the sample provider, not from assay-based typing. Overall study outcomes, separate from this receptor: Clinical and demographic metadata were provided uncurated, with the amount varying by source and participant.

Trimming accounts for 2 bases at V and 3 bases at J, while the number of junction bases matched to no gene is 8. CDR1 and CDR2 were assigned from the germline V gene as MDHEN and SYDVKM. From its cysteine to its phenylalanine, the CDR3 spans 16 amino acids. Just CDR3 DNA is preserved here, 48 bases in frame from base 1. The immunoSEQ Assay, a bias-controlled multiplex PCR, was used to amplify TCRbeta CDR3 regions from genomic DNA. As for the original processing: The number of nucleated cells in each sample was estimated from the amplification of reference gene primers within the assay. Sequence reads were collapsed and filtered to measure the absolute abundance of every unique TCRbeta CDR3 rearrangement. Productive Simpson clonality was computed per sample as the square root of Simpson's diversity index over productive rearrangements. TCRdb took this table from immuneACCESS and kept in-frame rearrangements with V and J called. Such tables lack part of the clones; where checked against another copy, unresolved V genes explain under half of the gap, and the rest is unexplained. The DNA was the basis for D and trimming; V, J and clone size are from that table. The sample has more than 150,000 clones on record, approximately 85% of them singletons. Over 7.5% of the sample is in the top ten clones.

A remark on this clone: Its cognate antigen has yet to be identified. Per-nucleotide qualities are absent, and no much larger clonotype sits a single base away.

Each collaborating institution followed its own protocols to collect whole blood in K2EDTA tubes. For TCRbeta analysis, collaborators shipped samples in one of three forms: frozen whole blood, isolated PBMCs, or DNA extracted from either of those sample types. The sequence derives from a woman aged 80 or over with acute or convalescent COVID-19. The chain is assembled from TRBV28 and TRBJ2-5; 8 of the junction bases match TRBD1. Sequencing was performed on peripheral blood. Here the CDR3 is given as CASSLPSGQAEETQYF. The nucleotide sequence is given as TGTGCCAGCAGTTTACCCTCGGGACAGGCCGAAGAGACCCAGTACTTC.